What follows describes a single T cell receptor (beta chain). This record belongs to a study of blood T cell repertoires in COVID-19. CDR1 and CDR2 (germline): SGDLS, YYNGEE. The CDR3 spans 20 residues. V trimming: 8 bases; J trimming: 4 bases; junction bases outside the gene matches: 21. In the study's own analysis: By means of reference gene primer amplification, nucleated cell counts were estimated. Method: immunoSEQ multiplex PCR; TCRdb's copy keeps in-frame clones and lacks some. From that table come the V and J calls and clone size; the DNA was used to work out D and trimming. The sample lists approximately 140,000 clones; approximately 80% were seen once.

The sample taken for sequencing was peripheral blood. V and J are TRBV9 and TRBJ2-6; 10 bases align to TRBD1. The receptor was derived from a human donor in a cohort sampled during active COVID-19. The CDR3 loop reads CARNLKTGTGVSSGANVLTF. The CDR3 region has the DNA TGTGCCAGAAATCTTAAAACCGGGACAGGGGTATCCTCCGGGGCCAACGTCCTGACTTTC. Supplemented by reference TRBV9 and TRBJ2-6, the full variable domain reads DSGVTQTPKHLITATGQRVTLRCSPRSGDLSVYWYQQSLDQGLQFLIQYYNGEERAKGNILERFSAQQFPDLHSELNLSSLELGDSALYFCARNLKTGTGVSSGANVLTFGAGSRLTVL.